Below, 19 T cell receptor beta chains from the same sample are listed, as sequenced in a study of radiotherapy plus CTLA-4 blockade in lung cancer. Produced via immunoSEQ multiplex PCR; TCRdb's table is partial and in-frame only. The sample carries 55,000 to 80,000 clones, about nine tenths recorded once. Here the sequenced sample was peripheral blood, taken from a patient treated with radiotherapy plus ipilimumab. The receptors derive from a human donor with non-small cell lung cancer that progressed on radiotherapy plus ipilimumab.

The chain is built from TRBV5-1 and TRBJ1-5; D perhaps matches TRBD1 (6 bases). The V end was cut by 0 bases, the J end by 6 bases, with 10 bases between. The CDR3 is made up of 14 amino acids. CDR1 and CDR2 (germline): SGHRS, YFSETQ. CDR3 nucleotide sequence: TGCGCCAGCAGCTTGGAGGGCAGGGGTCAGCCCCAGCATTTT. Translation gives CASSLEGRGQPQHF.

The chain carries TRBV4-1 and TRBJ2-5; D gene unclear. The CDR3 extends over 16 amino acids. Germline CDR1 and CDR2: MGHRA and YSYEKL. The V end lost 0 bases, the J end lost 5 bases, and 16 bases lay between the germline ends. The CDR3 sequence is CASSQEGTLGRETQYF. CDR3 DNA sequence: TGCGCCAGCAGCCAAGAGGGAACCCTTGGCAGGGAGACCCAGTACTTC.

The V call is TRBV5-1, the J call TRBJ2-7; D is possibly TRBD2 (7 bases). There are 14 residues in the CDR3. From germline, CDR1 is SGHRS and CDR2 YFSETQ. Deletions cut 4 bases from V and 6 bases from J, with 17 bases between. Written as DNA, the CDR3 is TGCGCCAGCAGCCTAGCGGATGGGGGCCTCGAGCAGTACTTC. Its translation is CASSLADGGLEQYF.

The chain has TRBV28 and TRBJ2-3, with 8 bases that match TRBD2. The J segment lost 8 bases and the V segment lost 7 bases, leaving 14 bases of the junction unmatched. This CDR3 comprises 15 residues. Germline V lookup: CDR1 MDHEN, CDR2 SYDVKM. CDR3 sequence: CASTRGGVGAVTQYF. CDR3 coding DNA: TGTGCCAGCACCCGGGGGGGGGTTGGTGCCGTTACGCAGTATTTT.

The CDR3 loop is CASSDLPTPNTEAFF. CDR3 nucleotides: TGTGCCAGCAGTGATCTTCCCACCCCGAACACTGAAGCTTTCTTT. The chain carries TRBV2 and TRBJ1-1; no reliable D call. The CDR3 has 15 residues. V was pared by 3 bases and J by 1 base, with 12 bases between. CDR1 is SNHLY, CDR2 FYNNEI, per germline.

This sequence joins TRBV18 and TRBJ1-2, with D hard to call. V was trimmed by 4 bases and J by 0 bases, leaving 12 bases between them. This CDR3 is 15 amino acids long. The V gene's germline CDR1 is KGHSH and CDR2 LQKENI. The CDR3 nucleotides are TGTGCCAGCTCACTTCGGACGGGAGCTAACTATGGCTACACCTTC. Its translation is CASSLRTGANYGYTF.

V and J are TRBV4-1 and TRBJ1-1; possible D gene TRBD1, 5 bases. V lost 6 bases, J lost 5 bases, and 16 bases lay in between. The CDR3 has 14 amino acids. The germline V gene encodes CDR1 MGHRA and CDR2 YSYEKL. The CDR3 loop is CASSPLGGRTEAFF. The CDR3 DNA sequence: TGCGCCAGCAGTCCCCTGGGGGGAAGAACTGAAGCTTTCTTT.

This chain joins TRBV11-2 and TRBJ1-3, with D possibly being TRBD1 (6 bases). The V gene lost 3 bases and the J gene lost 0 bases, with 6 bases spanning the gap. The CDR3 is 14 amino acids. Per germline, CDR1 SGHAT and CDR2 FQNNGV. CDR3 in amino acids: CASSLGASGNTIYF. CDR3 nucleotide sequence: TGTGCCAGCAGCTTGGGGGCCTCTGGAAACACCATATATTTT.

The chain has TRBV7-3 and TRBJ2-7; maybe TRBD1 (5 bases). V was shortened by 1 base and J by 6 bases, with 22 bases between the two germline ends. The germline CDR1 and CDR2 sequences are SGHTA and FQGTGA. The CDR3 is 17 amino acids. CDR3 region: CASSLSPTVPSWGEQYV. In nucleotides, the CDR3 is TGTGCCAGCAGCTTAAGCCCGACAGTTCCTTCGTGGGGCGAGCAGTACGTC.

This clone was recorded a few times. The rearrangement uses TRBV27 and TRBJ2-1, with 11 bases that match TRBD2. Germline lookup yields CDR1 MNHEY and CDR2 SMNVEV (reference sequence). J lost 4 bases, V lost 7 bases, and 6 bases had no gene match. The CDR3 sequence is 15 residues long. The CDR3 spells CASTYASGGYNEQFF. The CDR3 DNA reads as TGTGCCAGCACCTACGCTAGCGGGGGGTACAATGAGCAGTTCTTC.

The rearrangement joins TRBV6-6 to TRBJ2-1; D is unresolved. Germline lookup yields CDR1 MNHNY and CDR2 SVGAGI (reference sequence). This CDR3 spans 12 amino acids. Trimming removed 4 bases at V and 3 bases at J, with 4 bases between. For the CDR3, the DNA is TGTGCCAGCAGTTCTGACTACAATGAGCAGTTCTTC. It encodes CASSSDYNEQFF.

CDR3 bases: TGTGCCACCAAGAGGGCCGATCAGCCCCAGCATTTT. Protein product: CATKRADQPQHF. J is TRBJ1-5 and V is TRBV19; no clear D. The CDR3 consists of 12 residues. Looked up from germline, CDR1 is LNHDA and CDR2 is SQIVND (reference sequence). Deletions cut 10 bases from V and 5 bases from J, with 12 bases between.

The gene calls are TRBV7-6 and TRBJ1-5, with TRBD1 matching 9 bases. Per germline, CDR1 SGHVS and CDR2 FNYEAQ. V lost 4 bases to trimming and J lost 4 bases; unmatched junction nucleotides: 5. The CDR3 is 15 amino acids. This chain's CDR3 is CASSSGQGLNQPQHF. CDR3 sequence (DNA): TGTGCCAGCAGCTCGGGACAGGGTTTAAATCAGCCCCAGCATTTT.

The chain carries TRBV27 and TRBJ2-1; TRBD1 matches at 8 bases. The germline V gene encodes CDR1 MNHEY and CDR2 SMNVEV (reference sequence). Germline trimming cut 8 bases from V and 3 bases from J; bases unmatched to any gene: 6. The CDR3 totals 14 residues. The CDR3 coding sequence is TGTGCCAGCGGACGACAGGGGTTCTACAATGAGCAGTTCTTC. It translates to CASGRQGFYNEQFF.

This clone was detected a few times. The gene calls are TRBV10-2 and TRBJ2-3, with D tentatively TRBD1 (6 bases). Germline CDR1 WSHSY, CDR2 SAAADI. The CDR3 covers 14 residues. The ends were cut back, 7 bases at V and 2 bases at J, with 13 bases in the middle. CDR3 amino acids: CASKERTDTDTQYF. The DNA of the CDR3 is TGCGCCAGCAAAGAAAGGACAGACACAGATACGCAGTATTTT.

This rearrangement joins TRBV13 to TRBJ2-2, with D possibly TRBD2 on 5 matching bases. The V end was cut by 5 bases, the J end by 4 bases, with 11 bases between. In germline, CDR1 is PRHDT, CDR2 FYEKMQ (reference sequence). The CDR3 loop spans 14 amino acids. The CDR3 DNA reads as TGTGCCAGCAGCCAACTAGTACGCACCGGGGAGCTGTTTTTT. It is translated as CASSQLVRTGELFF.

The V gene is TRBV5-1, the J gene TRBJ2-7; tentative D call: TRBD1 (6 bases). The CDR3 loop spans 14 amino acids. Germline values: CDR1 SGHRS, CDR2 YFSETQ. V shed 1 base and J shed 8 bases, with 16 bases lying between them. The chain's CDR3 is CASSLTPDSSKQYF. The CDR3, as DNA: TGCGCCAGCAGCTTGACCCCGGACAGTTCGAAGCAGTACTTC. The full variable domain, its missing parts supplied by reference TRBV5-1 and TRBJ2-7, is KAGVTQTPRYLIKTRGQQVTLSCSPISGHRSVSWYQQTPGQGLQFLFEYFSETQRNKGNFPGRFSGRQFSNSRSEMNVSTLELGDSALYLCASSLTPDSSKQYFGPGTRLTVT.

This clone was recorded only once. The V call is TRBV18, the J call TRBJ2-7; perhaps TRBD1 as D (6 bases). CDR1 and CDR2 from the germline V gene are KGHSH and LQKENI. This CDR3 is 13 amino acids long. Trimming stripped 5 bases from V and 9 bases from J, with 17 bases between. CDR3 residues: CASSKNREERQYV. The CDR3 DNA reads TGTGCCAGCTCAAAGAACAGGGAAGAGAGGCAGTACGTC.

The chain couples TRBV15 to TRBJ1-1; D remains ambiguous. Germline values: CDR1 LNHNV, CDR2 YYDKDF (reference sequence). This CDR3 comprises 16 residues. With 3 bases removed from V and 5 bases from J, the gap between germline ends came to 19 bases. CDR3 residues: CATSSPDTGEETEAFF. The CDR3 DNA sequence: TGTGCCACCAGCAGTCCTGACACCGGGGAAGAGACTGAAGCTTTCTTT.